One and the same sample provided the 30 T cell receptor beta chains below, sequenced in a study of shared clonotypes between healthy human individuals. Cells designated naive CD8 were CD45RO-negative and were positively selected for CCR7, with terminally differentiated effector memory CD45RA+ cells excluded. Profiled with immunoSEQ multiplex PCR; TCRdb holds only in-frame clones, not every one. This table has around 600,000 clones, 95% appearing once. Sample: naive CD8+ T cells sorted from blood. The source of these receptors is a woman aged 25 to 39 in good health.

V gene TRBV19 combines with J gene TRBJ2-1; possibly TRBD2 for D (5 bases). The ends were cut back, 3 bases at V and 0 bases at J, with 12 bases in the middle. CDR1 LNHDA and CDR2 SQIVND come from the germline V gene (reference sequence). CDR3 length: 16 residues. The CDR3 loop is CASSIFGIGSYNEQFF. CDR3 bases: TGTGCCAGTAGTATCTTCGGGATCGGCTCCTACAATGAGCAGTTCTTC.

The CDR3 coding sequence is TGTGCCAGCAGCTTTTCCCGTTCCTACGAGCAGTACTTC. This codes for CASSFSRSYEQYF. This chain uses TRBV7-2 with TRBJ2-5; D not resolved. With the DNA end fitting TRBJ2-7 better, the J assignment may be wrong. Germline CDR1 is SGHTA and CDR2 is FQGNSA. CDR3 length equals 13 residues.

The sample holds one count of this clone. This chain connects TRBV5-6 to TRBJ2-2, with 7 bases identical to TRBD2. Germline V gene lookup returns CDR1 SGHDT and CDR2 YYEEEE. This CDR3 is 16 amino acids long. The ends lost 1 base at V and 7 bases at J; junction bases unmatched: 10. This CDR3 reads CASSLRLREGVGELFF. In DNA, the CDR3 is TGTGCCAGCAGCTTGAGGCTCAGGGAGGGAGTCGGGGAGCTGTTTTTT.

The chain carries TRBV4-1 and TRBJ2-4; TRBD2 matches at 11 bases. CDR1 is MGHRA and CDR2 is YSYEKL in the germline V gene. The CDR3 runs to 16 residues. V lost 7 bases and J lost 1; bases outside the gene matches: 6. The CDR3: CASTLAGGAAKNIQYF. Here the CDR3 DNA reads TGCGCCAGCACCCTAGCGGGAGGAGCGGCCAAAAACATTCAGTACTTC.

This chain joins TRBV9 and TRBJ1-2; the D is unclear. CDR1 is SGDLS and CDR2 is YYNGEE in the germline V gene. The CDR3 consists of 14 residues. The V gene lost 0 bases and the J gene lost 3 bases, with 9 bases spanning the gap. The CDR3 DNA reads TGTGCCAGCAGCGTAGCGCCGGCTGACTATGGCTACACCTTC. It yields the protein CASSVAPADYGYTF.

CDR3 loop: CASSSPGQGSDGYTF. DNA of the CDR3: TGTGCCAGCAGCTCGCCGGGACAGGGGAGTGATGGCTACACCTTC. The gene calls are TRBV7-9 and TRBJ1-2; 10 nucleotides line up with TRBD1. The CDR3 totals 15 residues. With V trimmed by 4 bases and J by 6 bases, 8 bases remained unmatched. Germline loops: CDR1 SEHNR, CDR2 FQNEAQ (reference sequence).

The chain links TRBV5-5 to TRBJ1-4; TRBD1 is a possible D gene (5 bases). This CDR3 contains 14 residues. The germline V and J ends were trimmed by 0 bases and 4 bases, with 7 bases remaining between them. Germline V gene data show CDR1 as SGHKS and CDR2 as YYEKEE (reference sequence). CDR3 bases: TGTGCCAGCAGCTTGGGACAGTATAATGAAAAACTGTTTTTT. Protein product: CASSLGQYNEKLFF.

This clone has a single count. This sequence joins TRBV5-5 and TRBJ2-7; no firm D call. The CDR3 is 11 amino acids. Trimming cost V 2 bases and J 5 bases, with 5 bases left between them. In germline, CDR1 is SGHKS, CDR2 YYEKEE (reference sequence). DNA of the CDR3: TGTGCCAGCAGCTTCGGCGACGAGCAGTACTTC. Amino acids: CASSFGDEQYF.

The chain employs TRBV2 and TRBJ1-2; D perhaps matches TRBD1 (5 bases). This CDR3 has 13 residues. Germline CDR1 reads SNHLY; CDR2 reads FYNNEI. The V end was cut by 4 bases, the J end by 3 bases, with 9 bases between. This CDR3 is CASSGQSHYGYTF. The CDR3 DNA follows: TGTGCCAGCAGTGGACAGTCGCACTATGGCTACACCTTC.

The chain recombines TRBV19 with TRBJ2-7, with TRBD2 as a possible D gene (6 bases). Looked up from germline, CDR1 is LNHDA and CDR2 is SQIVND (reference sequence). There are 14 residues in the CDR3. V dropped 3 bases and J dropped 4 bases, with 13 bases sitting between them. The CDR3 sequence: CASSMFGSGYEQYF. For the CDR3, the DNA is TGTGCCAGTAGTATGTTCGGGAGTGGTTACGAGCAGTACTTC.

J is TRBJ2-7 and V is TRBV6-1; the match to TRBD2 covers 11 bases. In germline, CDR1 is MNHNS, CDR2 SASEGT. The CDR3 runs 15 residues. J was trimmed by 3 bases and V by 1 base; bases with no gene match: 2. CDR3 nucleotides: TGTGCCAGCAGTGAAGAGGGACTAGCGGACTACGAGCAGTACTTC. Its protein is CASSEEGLADYEQYF.

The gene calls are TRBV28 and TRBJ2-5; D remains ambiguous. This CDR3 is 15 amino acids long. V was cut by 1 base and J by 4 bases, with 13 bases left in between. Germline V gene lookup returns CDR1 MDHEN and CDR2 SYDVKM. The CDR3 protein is CASSLSPGKGETQYF. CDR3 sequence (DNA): TGTGCCAGCAGTTTATCTCCCGGAAAGGGAGAGACCCAGTACTTC. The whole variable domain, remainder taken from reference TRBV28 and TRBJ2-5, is DVKVTQSSRYLVKRTGEKVFLECVQDMDHENMFWYRQDPGLGLRLIYFSYDVKMKEKGDIPEGYSVSREKKERFSLILESASTNQTSMYLCASSLSPGKGETQYFGPGTRLLVL.

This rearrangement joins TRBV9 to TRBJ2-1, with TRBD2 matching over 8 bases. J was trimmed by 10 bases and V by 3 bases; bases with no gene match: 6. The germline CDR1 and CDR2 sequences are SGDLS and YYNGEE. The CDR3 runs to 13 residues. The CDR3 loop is CASSGLASGEQFF. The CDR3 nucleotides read TGTGCCAGCAGCGGACTAGCGTCCGGGGAGCAGTTCTTC.

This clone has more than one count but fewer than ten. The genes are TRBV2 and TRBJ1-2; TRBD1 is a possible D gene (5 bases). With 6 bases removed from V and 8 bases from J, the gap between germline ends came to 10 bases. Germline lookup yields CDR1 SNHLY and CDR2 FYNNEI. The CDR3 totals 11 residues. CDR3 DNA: TGTGCCAGCAGCCCTTGGGGCGGCTACACCTTC. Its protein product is CASSPWGGYTF.

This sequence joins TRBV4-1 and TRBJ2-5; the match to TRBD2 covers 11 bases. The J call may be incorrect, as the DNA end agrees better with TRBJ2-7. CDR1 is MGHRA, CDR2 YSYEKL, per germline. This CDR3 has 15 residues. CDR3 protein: CASSLAGGSPHEQYF. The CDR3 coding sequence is TGCGCCAGCAGCCTAGCGGGAGGGTCGCCCCACGAGCAGTACTTC.

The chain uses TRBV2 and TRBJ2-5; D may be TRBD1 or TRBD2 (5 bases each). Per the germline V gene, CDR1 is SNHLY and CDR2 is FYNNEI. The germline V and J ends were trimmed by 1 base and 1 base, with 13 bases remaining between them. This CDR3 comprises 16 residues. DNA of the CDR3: TGTGCCAGCAGTGAAGTCCTCCCCGGGACCCAAGAGACCCAGTACTTC. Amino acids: CASSEVLPGTQETQYF.

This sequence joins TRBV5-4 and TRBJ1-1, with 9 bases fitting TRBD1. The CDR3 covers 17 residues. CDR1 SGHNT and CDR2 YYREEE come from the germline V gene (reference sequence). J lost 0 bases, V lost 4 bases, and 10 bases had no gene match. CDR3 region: CASSPQLGTGLNTEAFF. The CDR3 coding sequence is TGTGCCAGCAGCCCCCAGCTAGGGACAGGGTTGAACACTGAAGCTTTCTTT.

The chain's CDR3 is CASSLRVGTANQPQHF. The CDR3 nucleotides are TGTGCCAGCAGTTTAAGGGTTGGGACAGCAAATCAGCCCCAGCATTTT. The rearrangement joins TRBV28 to TRBJ1-5; 7 bases map to TRBD1. The CDR3 contains 16 residues. Per the germline V gene, CDR1 is MDHEN and CDR2 is SYDVKM. V trimming: 2 bases; J trimming: 4 bases; junction bases outside the gene matches: 8.

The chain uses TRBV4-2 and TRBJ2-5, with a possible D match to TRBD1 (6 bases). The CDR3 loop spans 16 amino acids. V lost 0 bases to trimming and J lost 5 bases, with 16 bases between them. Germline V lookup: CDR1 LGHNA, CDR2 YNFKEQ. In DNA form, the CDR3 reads TGTGCCAGCAGCCAAGATTGGCTAGCTACAGGGGAGACCCAGTACTTC. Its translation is CASSQDWLATGETQYF.

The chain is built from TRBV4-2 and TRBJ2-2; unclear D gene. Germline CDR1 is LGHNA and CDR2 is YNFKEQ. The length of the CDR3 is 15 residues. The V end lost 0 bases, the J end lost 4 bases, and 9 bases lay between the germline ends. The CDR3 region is CASSQDSSVTGELFF. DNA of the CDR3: TGTGCCAGCAGCCAAGACTCCAGCGTCACCGGGGAGCTGTTTTTT.

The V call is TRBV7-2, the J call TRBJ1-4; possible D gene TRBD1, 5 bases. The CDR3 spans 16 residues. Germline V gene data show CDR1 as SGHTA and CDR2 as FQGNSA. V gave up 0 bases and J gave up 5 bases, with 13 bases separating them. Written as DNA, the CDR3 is TGTGCCAGCAGCTTAGCAACGGAGGGGTTGAATGAAAAACTGTTTTTT. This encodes CASSLATEGLNEKLFF. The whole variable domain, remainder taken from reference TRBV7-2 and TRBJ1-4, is GAGVSQSPSNKVTEKGKDVELRCDPISGHTALYWYRQSLGQGLEFLIYFQGNSAPDKSGLPSDRFSAERTGGSVSTLTIQRTQQEDSAVYLCASSLATEGLNEKLFFGSGTQLSVL.

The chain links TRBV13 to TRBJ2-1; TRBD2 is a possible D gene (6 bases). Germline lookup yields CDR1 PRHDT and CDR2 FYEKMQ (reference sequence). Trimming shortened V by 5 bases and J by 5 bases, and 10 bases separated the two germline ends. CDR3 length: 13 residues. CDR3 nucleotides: TGTGCCAGCAGCCCCCGCGGGAACAATGAGCAGTTCTTC. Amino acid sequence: CASSPRGNNEQFF. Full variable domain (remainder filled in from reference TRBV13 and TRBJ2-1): AAGVIQSPRHLIKEKRETATLKCYPIPRHDTVYWYQQGPGQDPQFLISFYEKMQSDKGSIPDRFSAQQFSDYHSELNMSSLELGDSALYFCASSPRGNNEQFFGPGTRLTVL.

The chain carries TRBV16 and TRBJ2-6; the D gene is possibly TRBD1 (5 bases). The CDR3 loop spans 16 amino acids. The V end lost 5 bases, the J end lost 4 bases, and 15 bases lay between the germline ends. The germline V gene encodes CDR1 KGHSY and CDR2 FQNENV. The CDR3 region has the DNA TGTGCCAGCAGCACAAGGCAGGGCTCCGGGGCCAACGTCCTGACTTTC. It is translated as CASSTRQGSGANVLTF.

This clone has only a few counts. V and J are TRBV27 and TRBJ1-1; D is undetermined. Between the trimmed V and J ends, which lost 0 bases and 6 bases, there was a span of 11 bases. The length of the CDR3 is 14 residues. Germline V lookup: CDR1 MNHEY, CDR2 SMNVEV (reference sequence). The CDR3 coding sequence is TGTGCCAGCAGTTTATCGGTAGGGTTGCCTGAAGCTTTCTTT. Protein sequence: CASSLSVGLPEAFF.

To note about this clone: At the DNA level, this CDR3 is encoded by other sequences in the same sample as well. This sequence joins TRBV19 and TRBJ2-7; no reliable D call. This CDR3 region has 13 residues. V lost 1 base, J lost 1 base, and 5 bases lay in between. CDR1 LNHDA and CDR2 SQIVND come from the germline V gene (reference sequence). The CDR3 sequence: CASSIVGSYEQYF. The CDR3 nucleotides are TGTGCCAGTAGTATAGTGGGATCCTACGAGCAGTACTTC.

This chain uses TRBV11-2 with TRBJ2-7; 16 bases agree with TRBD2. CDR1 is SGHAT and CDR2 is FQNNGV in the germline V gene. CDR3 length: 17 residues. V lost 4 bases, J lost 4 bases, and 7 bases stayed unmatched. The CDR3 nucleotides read TGTGCCAGCAGCTACCCCGGGACTAGCGGGAGGGGATACGAGCAGTACTTC. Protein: CASSYPGTSGRGYEQYF.

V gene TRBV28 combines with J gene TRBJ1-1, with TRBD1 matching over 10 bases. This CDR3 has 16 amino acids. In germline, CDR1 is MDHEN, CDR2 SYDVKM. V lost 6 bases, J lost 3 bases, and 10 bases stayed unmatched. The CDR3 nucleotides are TGTGCCAGCAGAACCCCCGGGACAGGGGCGTACACTGAAGCTTTCTTT. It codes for CASRTPGTGAYTEAFF.

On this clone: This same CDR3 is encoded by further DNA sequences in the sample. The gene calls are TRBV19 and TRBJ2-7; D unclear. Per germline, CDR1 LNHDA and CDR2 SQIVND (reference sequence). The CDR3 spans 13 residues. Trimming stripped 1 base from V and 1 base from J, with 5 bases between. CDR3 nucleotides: TGTGCCAGTAGTATAGGGCCGTCCTACGAGCAGTACTTC. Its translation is CASSIGPSYEQYF.

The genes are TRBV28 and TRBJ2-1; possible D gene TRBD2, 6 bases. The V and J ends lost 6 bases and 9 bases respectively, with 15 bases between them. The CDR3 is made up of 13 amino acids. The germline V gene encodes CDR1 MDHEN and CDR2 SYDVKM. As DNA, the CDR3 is TGTGCCAGCAGACAGCCTGGCGGGGTTGAGCAGTTCTTC. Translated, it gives CASRQPGGVEQFF.

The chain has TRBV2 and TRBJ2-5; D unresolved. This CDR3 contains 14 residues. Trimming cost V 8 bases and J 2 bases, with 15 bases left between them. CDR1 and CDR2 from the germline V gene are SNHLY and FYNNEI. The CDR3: CASVSRKEQETQYF. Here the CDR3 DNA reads TGTGCCAGCGTCTCTAGAAAGGAACAAGAGACCCAGTACTTC.